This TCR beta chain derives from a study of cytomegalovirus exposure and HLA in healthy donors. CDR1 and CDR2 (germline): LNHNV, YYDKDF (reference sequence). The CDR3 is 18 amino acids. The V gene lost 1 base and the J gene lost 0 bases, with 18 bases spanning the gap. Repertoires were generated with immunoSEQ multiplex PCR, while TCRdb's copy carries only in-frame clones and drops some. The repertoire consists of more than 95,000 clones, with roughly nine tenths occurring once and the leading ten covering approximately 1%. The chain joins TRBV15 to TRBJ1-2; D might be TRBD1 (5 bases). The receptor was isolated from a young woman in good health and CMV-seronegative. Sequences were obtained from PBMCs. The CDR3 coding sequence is TGTGCCACCAGCAGAGTTGGGGGGAAAGTTAGAGCTAACTATGGCTACACCTTC. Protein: CATSRVGGKVRANYGYTF. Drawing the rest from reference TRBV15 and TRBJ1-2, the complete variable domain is DAMVIQNPRYQVTQFGKPVTLSCSQTLNHNVMYWYQQKSSQAPKLLFHYYDKDFNNEADTPDNFQSRRPNTSFCFLDIRSPGLGDTAMYLCATSRVGGKVRANYGYTFGSGTRLTVV.